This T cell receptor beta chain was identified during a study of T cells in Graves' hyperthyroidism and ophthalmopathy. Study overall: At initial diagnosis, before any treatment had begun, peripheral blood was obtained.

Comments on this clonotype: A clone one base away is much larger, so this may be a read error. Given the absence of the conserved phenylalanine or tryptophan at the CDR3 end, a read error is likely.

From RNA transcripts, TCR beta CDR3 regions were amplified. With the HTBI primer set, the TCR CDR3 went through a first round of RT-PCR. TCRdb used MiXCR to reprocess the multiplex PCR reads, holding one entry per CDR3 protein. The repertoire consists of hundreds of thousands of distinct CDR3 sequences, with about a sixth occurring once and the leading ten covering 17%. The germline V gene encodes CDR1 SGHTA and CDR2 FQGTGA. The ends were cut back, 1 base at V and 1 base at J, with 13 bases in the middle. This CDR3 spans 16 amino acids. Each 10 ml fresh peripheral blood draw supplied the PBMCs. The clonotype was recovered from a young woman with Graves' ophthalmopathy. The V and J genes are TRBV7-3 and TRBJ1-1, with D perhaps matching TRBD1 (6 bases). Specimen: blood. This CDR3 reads CASSLISGQSNTEAFL. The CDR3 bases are TGTGCCAGCAGCTTAATTAGCGGACAGTCGAACACTGAAGCTTTCCTT.